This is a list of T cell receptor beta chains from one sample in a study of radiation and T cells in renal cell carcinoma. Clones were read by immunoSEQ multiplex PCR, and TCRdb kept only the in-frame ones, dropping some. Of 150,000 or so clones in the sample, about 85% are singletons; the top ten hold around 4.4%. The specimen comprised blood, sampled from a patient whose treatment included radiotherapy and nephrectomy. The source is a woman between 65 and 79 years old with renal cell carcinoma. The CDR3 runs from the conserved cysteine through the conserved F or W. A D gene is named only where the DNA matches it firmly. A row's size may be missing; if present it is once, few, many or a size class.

CDR3: CASSLGQGARDTEAFF
DNA: TGCGCCAGCAGCTTGGGACAGGGGGCAAGGGACACTGAAGCTTTCTTT
size: NA
V: TRBV5-1
J: TRBJ1-1
D: TRBD1

CDR3: CASSYGGQGSSPLHF
DNA: TGTGCCAGCAGTTACGGGGGACAGGGCTCGTCACCCCTCCACTTT
size: NA
V: TRBV6-5
J: TRBJ1-6
D: TRBD1

CDR3: CASSSRTSGGLSTDTQYF
DNA: TGTGCCAGCAGCTCGAGGACTAGCGGGGGCCTTAGCACAGATACGCAGTATTTT
size: NA
V: TRBV13
J: TRBJ2-3
D: TRBD2

CDR3: CASSDGQGNEQFF
DNA: TGTGCCAGCAGTGACGGACAGGGGAATGAGCAGTTCTTC
size: NA
V: TRBV6-1
J: TRBJ2-1
D: TRBD1

CDR3: CASRVGQSNQPQHF
DNA: TGTGCCAGCAGGGTGGGACAGAGCAATCAGCCCCAGCATTTT
size: once
V: TRBV2
J: TRBJ1-5
D: TRBD1

CDR3: CASSATGAVWMNQPQHF
DNA: TGTGCCAGCAGTGCCACGGGGGCAGTCTGGATGAATCAGCCCCAGCATTTT
size: once
V: TRBV6-1
J: TRBJ1-5
D: NA

CDR3: CASSSGGISYEQYF
DNA: TGTGCCAGCAGTAGCGGGGGGATCTCCTACGAGCAGTACTTC
size: NA
V: TRBV9
J: TRBJ2-7
D: TRBD2

CDR3: CASTDSQETQYF
DNA: TGTGCCAGCACGGACAGCCAAGAGACCCAGTACTTC
size: NA
V: TRBV7-2
J: TRBJ2-5
D: NA

CDR3: CASSPPSSAGGEQYF
DNA: TGTGCCAGCTCACCACCGTCTAGCGCGGGAGGCGAGCAGTACTTC
size: NA
V: TRBV18
J: TRBJ2-7
D: TRBD2

CDR3: CASSLSGSFNEQFF
DNA: TGTGCCAGCAGCTTAAGTGGTAGTTTCAATGAGCAGTTCTTC
size: few
V: TRBV7-2
J: TRBJ2-1
D: NA

CDR3: CATPGPSGGYTF
DNA: TGTGCCACCCCGGGACCTTCGGGTGGCTACACCTTC
size: NA
V: TRBV10-3
J: TRBJ1-2
D: NA

CDR3: CASRFGDSSTDTQYF
DNA: TGTGCCAGCAGGTTCGGGGACTCAAGCACAGATACGCAGTATTTT
size: NA
V: TRBV2
J: TRBJ2-3
D: NA

CDR3: CASSLTLMGATDTQYF
DNA: TGTGCCAGCAGCTTAACCCTCATGGGGGCCACAGATACGCAGTATTTT
size: NA
V: TRBV7-2
J: TRBJ2-3
D: NA

CDR3: CASSTGQGGEKLFF
DNA: TGTGCCAGCAGCACCGGACAGGGAGGTGAAAAACTGTTTTTT
size: NA
V: TRBV11-2
J: TRBJ1-4
D: TRBD1

CDR3: CASSRRGESTDTQYF
DNA: TGCGCCAGCAGCAGGAGGGGGGAGAGCACAGATACGCAGTATTTT
size: NA
V: TRBV5-1
J: TRBJ2-3
D: NA

CDR3: CASSPRTGDPYGYTF
DNA: TGTGCCAGCAGCCCCCGGACAGGGGATCCTTATGGCTACACCTTC
size: NA
V: TRBV7-3
J: TRBJ1-2
D: TRBD1

CDR3: CASSPLGNTEAFF
DNA: TGTGCCAGCAGCCCCTTGGGGAACACTGAAGCTTTCTTT
size: NA
V: TRBV4-2
J: TRBJ1-1
D: NA

CDR3: CASSERDSPHF
DNA: TGTGCCAGCAGTGAGCGGGATAGCCCGCATTTT
size: NA
V: TRBV6-1
J: TRBJ1-5
D: NA

CDR3: CAWSATWTVNSNQPQHF
DNA: TGTGCCTGGAGTGCTACCTGGACAGTGAATAGCAATCAGCCCCAGCATTTT
size: NA
V: TRBV30
J: TRBJ1-5
D: NA

CDR3: CASSQASGTLNTGELFF
DNA: TGTGCCAGCAGCCAAGCCTCCGGGACCTTGAACACCGGGGAGCTGTTTTTT
size: NA
V: TRBV7-9
J: TRBJ2-2
D: NA

CDR3: CASGKVSGAQFF
DNA: TGTGCTAGTGGTAAGGTTAGCGGGGCGCAGTTCTTC
size: NA
V: TRBV12-5
J: TRBJ2-1
D: TRBD2

CDR3: CASTPGYNEQFF
DNA: TGTGCCAGCACCCCAGGGTACAATGAGCAGTTCTTC
size: NA
V: TRBV7-2
J: TRBJ2-1
D: NA

CDR3: CASSFSPNTEAFF
DNA: TGTGCCAGCAGCTTTTCCCCCAACACTGAAGCTTTCTTT
size: NA
V: TRBV5-4
J: TRBJ1-1
D: NA

CDR3: CASSPRLAGGAREQYF
DNA: TGTGCCAGCAGCCCCAGACTAGCGGGGGGCGCGAGGGAGCAGTACTTC
size: NA
V: TRBV9
J: TRBJ2-7
D: TRBD2

CDR3: CASSYPGKDFSYEQYF
DNA: TGTGCCAGCAGCTACCCGGGGAAGGACTTCTCCTACGAGCAGTACTTC
size: NA
V: TRBV5-8
J: TRBJ2-7
D: NA

CDR3: CASSLGRNTEAFF
DNA: TGTGCCAGCAGCTTAGGACGGAACACTGAAGCTTTCTTT
size: NA
V: TRBV7-9
J: TRBJ1-1
D: NA

CDR3: CASKLGPPRDTQYF
DNA: TGTGCCAGCAAACTTGGACCGCCCCGGGATACGCAGTATTTT
size: NA
V: TRBV6-1
J: TRBJ2-3
D: NA

CDR3: CASSINLEGGYEQYF
DNA: TGTGCCAGCAGCATAAACCTGGAGGGGGGCTACGAGCAGTACTTC
size: NA
V: TRBV9
J: TRBJ2-7
D: NA

CDR3: CASSLTAHRRGTGELFF
DNA: TGTGCCAGCAGTTTAACCGCGCACAGACGGGGGACCGGGGAGCTGTTTTTT
size: NA
V: TRBV27
J: TRBJ2-2
D: NA

CDR3: CASSLVLSSYNEQFF
DNA: TGTGCCAGCAGTTTAGTACTGAGCTCCTACAATGAGCAGTTCTTC
size: NA
V: TRBV27
J: TRBJ2-1
D: NA

CDR3: CASSVGLAGAERLETQYF
DNA: TGTGCCAGCAGCGTAGGACTAGCGGGGGCCGAGAGGTTGGAGACCCAGTACTTC
size: NA
V: TRBV9
J: TRBJ2-5
D: TRBD2

CDR3: CASSFGLEVDEQFF
DNA: TGTGCCAGCAGCTTTGGGCTAGAGGTGGATGAGCAGTTCTTC
size: NA
V: TRBV7-9
J: TRBJ2-1
D: NA

CDR3: CASSPDSPHEQYF
DNA: TGCGCCAGCTCCCCCGACTCCCCACACGAGCAGTACTTC
size: NA
V: TRBV5-1
J: TRBJ2-7
D: NA

CDR3: CASSRTDTISGANVLTF
DNA: TGCGCCAGCAGCCGCACCGACACCATCTCTGGGGCCAACGTCCTGACTTTC
size: NA
V: TRBV4-1
J: TRBJ2-6
D: NA

CDR3: CASSGTGSVQPQHF
DNA: TGTGCCAGCAGTGGGACAGGGTCTGTTCAGCCCCAGCATTTT
size: NA
V: TRBV6-1
J: TRBJ1-5
D: TRBD1

CDR3: CASSLGRGLFYGYTF
DNA: TGTGCCAGCAGCTTAGGTCGAGGGCTTTTCTATGGCTACACCTTC
size: NA
V: TRBV5-6
J: TRBJ1-2
D: NA

CDR3: CASSLGTPDNQPQHF
DNA: TGTGCCAGCAGTCTCGGGACTCCTGACAATCAGCCCCAGCATTTT
size: NA
V: TRBV6-1
J: TRBJ1-5
D: NA

CDR3: CASSPEGTRSEQFF
DNA: TGTGCCAGCTCACCAGAGGGGACGCGGAGTGAGCAGTTCTTC
size: NA
V: TRBV18
J: TRBJ2-1
D: NA

CDR3: CASSLQGAYYGYTF
DNA: TGTGCCAGCAGCTTACAGGGGGCGTACTATGGCTACACCTTC
size: NA
V: TRBV7-2
J: TRBJ1-2
D: TRBD1

CDR3: CASSGGVRASGFSEQFF
DNA: TGTGCCAGCAGTGGGGGGGTGAGAGCTAGCGGTTTCTCTGAGCAGTTCTTC
size: NA
V: TRBV6-1
J: TRBJ2-1
D: TRBD2

CDR3: CASTRPGTGHSYEQYF
DNA: TGTGCCAGCACCCGCCCCGGGACAGGACACTCCTACGAGCAGTACTTC
size: NA
V: TRBV6-6
J: TRBJ2-7
D: TRBD1

CDR3: CASSVGQGKTDTQYF
DNA: TGTGCCAGCAGCGTAGGACAGGGGAAGACAGATACGCAGTATTTT
size: once
V: TRBV9
J: TRBJ2-3
D: TRBD1

CDR3: CASSRGPGMEAFF
DNA: TGTGCCAGCAGTCGAGGGCCAGGTATGGAAGCTTTCTTT
size: few
V: TRBV6-5
J: TRBJ1-1
D: NA

CDR3: CASSIGVSGTRSTEAFF
DNA: TGTGCCAGTAGTATCGGGGTTAGTGGGACGAGGAGCACTGAAGCTTTCTTT
size: NA
V: TRBV19
J: TRBJ1-1
D: NA

CDR3: CAETGNTGELFF
DNA: TGTGCTGAGACAGGGAACACCGGGGAGCTGTTTTTT
size: NA
V: TRBV28
J: TRBJ2-2
D: NA

CDR3: CASSQPGLKETQYF
DNA: TGTGCCAGCTCACAACCGGGATTAAAAGAGACCCAGTACTTC
size: NA
V: TRBV18
J: TRBJ2-5
D: NA

CDR3: CASRSSSHYGYTF
DNA: TGTGCCAGCAGATCTTCCAGCCACTATGGCTACACCTTC
size: NA
V: TRBV2
J: TRBJ1-2
D: NA

CDR3: CASSSGAASSYNSPLHF
DNA: TGTGCCAGCAGCTCGGGAGCTGCAAGCTCCTATAATTCACCCCTCCACTTT
size: NA
V: TRBV5-6
J: TRBJ1-6
D: NA

CDR3: CASSGRGSGYTF
DNA: TGTGCCAGCAGCGGCAGGGGGTCAGGCTACACCTTC
size: NA
V: TRBV6-4
J: TRBJ1-2
D: TRBD1

CDR3: CASSLSGGEGEKLFF
DNA: TGTGCCAGCAGCTTGAGTGGAGGGGAAGGGGAAAAACTGTTTTTT
size: NA
V: TRBV5-4
J: TRBJ1-4
D: NA

CDR3: CASSYPTGYNYEQYF
DNA: TGTGCCAGCAGTTACCCGACAGGTTATAACTACGAGCAGTACTTC
size: NA
V: TRBV6-6
J: TRBJ2-7
D: NA

CDR3: CASSLSGGTEAFF
DNA: TGTGCCAGCAGCTTATCAGGGGGCACTGAAGCTTTCTTT
size: NA
V: TRBV7-9
J: TRBJ1-1
D: TRBD1

CDR3: CAWNTRGSGRTEAFF
DNA: TGTGCCTGGAATACCAGGGGGTCGGGGCGGACTGAAGCTTTCTTT
size: NA
V: TRBV30
J: TRBJ1-1
D: TRBD1

CDR3: CASSPTGVGGYTF
DNA: TGTGCCAGCAGTCCTACAGGGGTCGGCGGCTACACCTTC
size: few
V: TRBV7-3
J: TRBJ1-2
D: TRBD1

CDR3: CASSQFRGGTAGNTIYF
DNA: TGCGCCAGCAGCCAATTCCGGGGGGGGACTGCTGGAAACACCATATATTTT
size: NA
V: TRBV4-3
J: TRBJ1-3
D: NA

CDR3: CATKGLAGGRDTQYF
DNA: TGTGCCACAAAAGGACTAGCGGGGGGGCGAGATACGCAGTATTTT
size: NA
V: TRBV15
J: TRBJ2-3
D: TRBD2

CDR3: CAGKGGWHTDTQYF
DNA: TGTGCCGGCAAGGGCGGCTGGCACACAGATACGCAGTATTTT
size: NA
V: TRBV30
J: TRBJ2-3
D: NA

CDR3: CASSSDAGGNYEQYF
DNA: TGCGCCAGCAGCTCGGATGCCGGTGGAAACTACGAGCAGTACTTC
size: NA
V: TRBV5-1
J: TRBJ2-7
D: NA

CDR3: CASSRGGGTDTQYF
DNA: TGTGCCAGCAGCCGTGGAGGGGGCACAGATACGCAGTATTTT
size: NA
V: TRBV16
J: TRBJ2-3
D: NA

CDR3: CASSFGGAPGNEQFF
DNA: TGTGCCAGCAGCTTCGGGGGGGCGCCGGGGAATGAGCAGTTCTTC
size: NA
V: TRBV28
J: TRBJ2-1
D: TRBD2